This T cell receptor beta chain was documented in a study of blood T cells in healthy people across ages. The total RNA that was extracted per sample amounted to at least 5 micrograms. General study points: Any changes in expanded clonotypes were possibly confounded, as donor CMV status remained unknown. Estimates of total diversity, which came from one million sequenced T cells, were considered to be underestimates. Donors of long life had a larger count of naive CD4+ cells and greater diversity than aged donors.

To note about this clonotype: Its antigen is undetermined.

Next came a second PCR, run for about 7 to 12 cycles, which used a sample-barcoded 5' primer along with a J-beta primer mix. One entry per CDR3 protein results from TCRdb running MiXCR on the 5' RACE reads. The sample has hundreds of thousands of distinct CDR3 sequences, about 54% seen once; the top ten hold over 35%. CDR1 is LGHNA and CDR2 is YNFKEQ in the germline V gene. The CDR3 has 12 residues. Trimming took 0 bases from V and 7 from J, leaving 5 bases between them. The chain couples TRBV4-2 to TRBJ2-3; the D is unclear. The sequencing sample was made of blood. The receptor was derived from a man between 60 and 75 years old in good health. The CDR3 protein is CASSQDINTQYF. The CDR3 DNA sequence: TGTGCCAGCAGCCAAGATATTAATACGCAGTATTTT.